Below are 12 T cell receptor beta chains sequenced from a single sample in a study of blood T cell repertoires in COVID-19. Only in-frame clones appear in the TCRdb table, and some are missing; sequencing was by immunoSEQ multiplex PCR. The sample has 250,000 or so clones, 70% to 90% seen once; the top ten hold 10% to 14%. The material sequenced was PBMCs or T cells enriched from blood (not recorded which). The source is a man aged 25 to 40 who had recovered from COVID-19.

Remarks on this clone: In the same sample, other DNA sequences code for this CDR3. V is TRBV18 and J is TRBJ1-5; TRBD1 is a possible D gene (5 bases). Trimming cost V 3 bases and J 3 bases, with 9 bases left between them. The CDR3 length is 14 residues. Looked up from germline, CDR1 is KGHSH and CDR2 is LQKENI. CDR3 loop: CASSPGHSNQPQHF. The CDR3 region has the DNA TGTGCCAGCTCACCCGGACACTCCAATCAGCCCCAGCATTTT.

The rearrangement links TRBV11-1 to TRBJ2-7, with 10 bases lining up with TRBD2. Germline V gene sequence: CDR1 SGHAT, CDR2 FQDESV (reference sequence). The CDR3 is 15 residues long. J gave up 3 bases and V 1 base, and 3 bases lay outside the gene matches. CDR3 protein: CASSLGLAGDYEQYF. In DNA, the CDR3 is TGTGCCAGCAGCTTAGGCCTAGCGGGAGACTACGAGCAGTACTTC.

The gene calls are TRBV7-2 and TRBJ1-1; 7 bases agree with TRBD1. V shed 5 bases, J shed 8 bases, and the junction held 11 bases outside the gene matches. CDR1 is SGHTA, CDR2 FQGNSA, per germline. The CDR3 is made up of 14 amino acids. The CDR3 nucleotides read TGTGCCAGCAGCCTACAGGGGCTGGGGGAGGAAGCTTTCTTT. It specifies CASSLQGLGEEAFF.

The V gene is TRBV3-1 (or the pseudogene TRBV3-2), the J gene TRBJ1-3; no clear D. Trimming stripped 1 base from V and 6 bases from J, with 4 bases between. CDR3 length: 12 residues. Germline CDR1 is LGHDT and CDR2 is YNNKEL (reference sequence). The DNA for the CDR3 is TGTGCCAGCAGCCAAGTTCAAAACACCATATATTTT. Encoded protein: CASSQVQNTIYF.

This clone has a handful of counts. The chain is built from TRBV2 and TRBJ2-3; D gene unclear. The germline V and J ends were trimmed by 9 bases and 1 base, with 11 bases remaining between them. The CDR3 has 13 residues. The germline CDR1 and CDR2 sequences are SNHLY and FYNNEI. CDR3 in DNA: TGTGCCAGTAATCCGGTTGGCACAGATACGCAGTATTTT. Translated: CASNPVGTDTQYF.

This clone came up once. This CDR3 reads CASSLEGTDNQPQHF. The CDR3 nucleotides are TGTGCCAGCAGCTTGGAGGGGACAGATAATCAGCCCCAGCATTTT. The rearrangement uses TRBV5-5 and TRBJ1-5, with 7 bases matching TRBD1. This CDR3 has 15 amino acids. Trimming cost V 0 bases and J 4 bases; bases outside gene matches: 4. Germline CDR1 and CDR2: SGHKS and YYEKEE (reference sequence).

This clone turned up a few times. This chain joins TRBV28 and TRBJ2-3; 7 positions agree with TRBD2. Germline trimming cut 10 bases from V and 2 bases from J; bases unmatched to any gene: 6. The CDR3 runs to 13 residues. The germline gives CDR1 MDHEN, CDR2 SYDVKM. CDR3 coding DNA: TGTGCCACTCACCGGGACTACACAGATACGCAGTATTTT. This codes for CATHRDYTDTQYF. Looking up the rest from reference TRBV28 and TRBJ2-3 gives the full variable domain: DVKVTQSSRYLVKRTGEKVFLECVQDMDHENMFWYRQDPGLGLRLIYFSYDVKMKEKGDIPEGYSVSREKKERFSLILESASTNQTSMYLCATHRDYTDTQYFGPGTRLTVL.

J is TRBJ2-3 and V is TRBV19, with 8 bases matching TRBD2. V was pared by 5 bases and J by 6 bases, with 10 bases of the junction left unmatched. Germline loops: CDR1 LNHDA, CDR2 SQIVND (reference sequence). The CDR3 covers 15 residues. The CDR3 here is CASSPRASGRDTQYF. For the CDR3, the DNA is TGTGCCAGTAGTCCCCGGGCTAGCGGGCGCGATACGCAGTATTTT.

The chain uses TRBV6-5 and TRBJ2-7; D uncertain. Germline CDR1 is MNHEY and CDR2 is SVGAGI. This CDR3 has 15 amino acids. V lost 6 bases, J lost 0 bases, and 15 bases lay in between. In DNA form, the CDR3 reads TGTGCCAGCAGAGGTGGCGGTAAAAGCTCCTACGAGCAGTACTTC. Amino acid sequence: CASRGGGKSSYEQYF.

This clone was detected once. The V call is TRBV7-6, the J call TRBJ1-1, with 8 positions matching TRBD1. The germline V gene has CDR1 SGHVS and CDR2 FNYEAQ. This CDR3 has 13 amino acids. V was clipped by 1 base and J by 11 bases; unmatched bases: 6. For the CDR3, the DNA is TGTGCCAGCAGCTTAGGGGAACAGGGGGTGGCTTTCTTT. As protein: CASSLGEQGVAFF.

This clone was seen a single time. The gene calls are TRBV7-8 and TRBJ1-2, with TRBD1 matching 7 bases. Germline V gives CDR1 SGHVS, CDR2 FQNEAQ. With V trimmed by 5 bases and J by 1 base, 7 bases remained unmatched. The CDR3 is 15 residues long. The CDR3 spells CASSARTGDNYGYTF. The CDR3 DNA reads TGTGCCAGCAGCGCGAGGACAGGTGATAACTATGGCTACACCTTC.

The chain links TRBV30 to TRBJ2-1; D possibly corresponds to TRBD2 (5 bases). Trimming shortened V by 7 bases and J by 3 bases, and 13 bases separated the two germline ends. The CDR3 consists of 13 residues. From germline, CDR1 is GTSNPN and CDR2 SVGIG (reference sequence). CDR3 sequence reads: CAFGGENYNEQFF. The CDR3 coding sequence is TGTGCCTTCGGAGGAGAGAACTACAATGAGCAGTTCTTC.